The rows below give T cell receptor beta chains drawn from one sample of a study of T cell responses to AZD1222 COVID-19 vaccine. Clones were sequenced by immunoSEQ multiplex PCR, and TCRdb holds only the in-frame ones, with some missing. Among about 94,000 clones, around 85% were seen once, and the ten largest hold roughly 4.5%. Sample: peripheral blood, taken 28 days after the second AZD1222 dose. These receptors all come from an adult who received the AZD1222 COVID-19 vaccine. Both conserved end residues are part of each CDR3. D genes are given only for firm matches. The listing skips clone size in some rows; elsewhere it reads once, few, many or a size class.

TRBJ2-5,TRBV7-8,NA,NA,TGTGCCAGCAAGATTGGGGGGCTTGTAACAGAGACCCAGTACTTC,CASKIGGLVTETQYF
TRBJ1-4,TRBV18,NA,NA,TGTGCCAGCTCACCCTCGGTTTCAAATGAAAAACTGTTTTTT,CASSPSVSNEKLFF
TRBJ1-1,TRBV7-8,NA,NA,TGTGCCAGCAGCTTAGACCTACAGGGTAAAGCTTTCTTT,CASSLDLQGKAFF
TRBJ2-3,TRBV24-1,TRBD1,few,TGTGCCACCAGGTCGACAGGGGCGGATACGCAGTATTTT,CATRSTGADTQYF
TRBJ2-3,TRBV7-2,TRBD2,NA,TGTGCCAGCGGTCCCGGGACTAGCGGGAGGGCCTTGGCAGATACGCAGTATTTT,CASGPGTSGRALADTQYF
TRBJ2-1,TRBV9,NA,once,TGTGCCAGCAGCGTAGATAGTCTGGGGGAGCAGTTCTTC,CASSVDSLGEQFF
TRBJ1-5,TRBV5-6,TRBD1,NA,TGTGCCAGCAGCTCGTTCAGGACAGGCTCTCCAAGCGGCAATCAGCCCCAGCATTTT,CASSSFRTGSPSGNQPQHF
TRBJ1-4,TRBV3-1/TRBV3-2,NA,NA,TGTGCCAGCAGCCAGGGCGGAGGGACTAATGAAAAACTGTTTTTT,CASSQGGGTNEKLFF
TRBJ2-1,TRBV7-3,NA,NA,TGTGCCAGCAGCTTTCGCCCCAATAGCGCGGAGCAGTTCTTC,CASSFRPNSAEQFF
TRBJ1-2,TRBV10-3,TRBD1,NA,TGTGCCATCAGTGAGTCCCAGGGACAGGGGGACTATGGCTACACCTTC,CAISESQGQGDYGYTF
TRBJ2-7,TRBV19,TRBD1,NA,TGTGCCAGTAGGGACAGGGGGCAGCCCTACGAGCAGTACTTC,CASRDRGQPYEQYF
TRBJ1-1,TRBV12-3/TRBV12-4,NA,NA,TGTGCCAGCAGTTTAGTGGGTACTGAAGCTTTCTTT,CASSLVGTEAFF
TRBJ1-2,TRBV6-2/TRBV6-3,NA,NA,TGTGCCAGCAGTTACGCCGGAAGGGTGGATGGCTACACCTTC,CASSYAGRVDGYTF
TRBJ1-6,TRBV30,NA,NA,TGTGCCTGGTCGGGAGGGACTGCGAGCTCCTATAATTCACCCCTCCACTTT,CAWSGGTASSYNSPLHF
TRBJ2-1,TRBV24-1,NA,NA,TGTGCCACCAGTGATGGGTCCTCAGCCGGATATGAGCAGTTCTTC,CATSDGSSAGYEQFF
TRBJ2-7,TRBV3-1/TRBV3-2,TRBD2,NA,TGTGCCAGCAGCCAACTAGCGGTTACCTACGAGCAGTACTTC,CASSQLAVTYEQYF
TRBJ2-3,TRBV11-2,TRBD1,NA,TGTGCCAGCAGCCCCGGGACAGGGGGCACAGATACGCAGTATTTT,CASSPGTGGTDTQYF
TRBJ1-2,TRBV21-1,NA,NA,TGTGCCAGCAGCAAGTTACAGGGGGCGGACTATGGCTACACCTTC,CASSKLQGADYGYTF
TRBJ1-1,TRBV6-2/TRBV6-3,NA,NA,TGTGCCAGCAGTTACCGCGGCACGAACACTGAAGCTTTCTTT,CASSYRGTNTEAFF
TRBJ2-1,TRBV9,NA,NA,TGTGCCAGCAGCGTAGACATCTTAGCAAGTTACAATGAGCAGTTCTTC,CASSVDILASYNEQFF
TRBJ1-5,TRBV24-1,NA,NA,TGTGCCACCAGTTTGAGTAATCAGCCCCAGCATTTT,CATSLSNQPQHF
TRBJ2-5,TRBV19,NA,few,TGTGCCGCCTCGAGGTTCGGGGCCCAAGAGACCCAGTACTTC,CAASRFGAQETQYF
TRBJ1-1,TRBV12-3/TRBV12-4,NA,NA,TGTGCCAGCAGTTTAAAGTGGGGTGCTGAAGCTTTCTTT,CASSLKWGAEAFF
TRBJ1-2,TRBV5-1,TRBD1,NA,TGCGCCAGCAGTCATGGGAAACAGGGGGGTAACTATGGCTACACCTTC,CASSHGKQGGNYGYTF
TRBJ2-7,TRBV4-1,TRBD1,few,TGCGCCAGCAGCTCCGGGACAGGGAACGAGCAGTACTTC,CASSSGTGNEQYF
TRBJ1-2,TRBV19,NA,once,TGTGCCAGTAGTATAGACCGGGTCAACTATGGCTACACCTTC,CASSIDRVNYGYTF
TRBJ1-5,TRBV4-3,NA,few,TGCGCCAGCAGCCAAGATAGTAGCTACAATCAGCCCCAGCATTTT,CASSQDSSYNQPQHF
TRBJ2-2,TRBV7-3,NA,NA,TGTGCCAGCAGCGAAGACGGATCCCTATACACCGGGGAGCTGTTTTTT,CASSEDGSLYTGELFF
TRBJ1-1,TRBV9,NA,NA,TGTCCACAGGGAGCGGGGGCAGAAGCTTTCTTT,CPQGAGAEAFF
TRBJ2-6,TRBV3-1/TRBV3-2,TRBD2,once,TGTGCCAGCAGCCAAGGACTAGCGGGGCGCCGGGGTTTC,CASSQGLAGRRGF
TRBJ1-5,TRBV13,NA,NA,TGTGCCAGCAGTCTCTTTGGGGCCAGACTTCAGCCCCAGCATTTT,CASSLFGARLQPQHF
TRBJ2-1,TRBV29-1,TRBD2,NA,TGCAGCGTTAAACTAGCGGGGGCCGGTAATGAGCAGTTCTTC,CSVKLAGAGNEQFF
TRBJ2-3,TRBV10-2,TRBD1,NA,TGCGCCAGCAGTGAGCGGGACAGGGGAACAGATACGCAGTATTTT,CASSERDRGTDTQYF
TRBJ1-6,TRBV6-5,TRBD1,NA,TGTGCCAGCAGGGGGGGGACAGGGGTTTCACCCCTCCACTTT,CASRGGTGVSPLHF
TRBJ2-7,TRBV7-9,TRBD2,NA,TGTGCCAGCAGCTTCTTGGAGCTAGCGGGAATGTCCTACGAGCAGTACTTC,CASSFLELAGMSYEQYF
TRBJ2-3,TRBV9,NA,NA,TGTGCCAGCAGCCCGCAGTTAGCGACTAGCACAGATACGCAGTATTTT,CASSPQLATSTDTQYF
TRBJ2-5,TRBV7-9,NA,NA,TGTGCCAGCAGCTCCGGGTTGAGGGAGACCCAGTACTTC,CASSSGLRETQYF